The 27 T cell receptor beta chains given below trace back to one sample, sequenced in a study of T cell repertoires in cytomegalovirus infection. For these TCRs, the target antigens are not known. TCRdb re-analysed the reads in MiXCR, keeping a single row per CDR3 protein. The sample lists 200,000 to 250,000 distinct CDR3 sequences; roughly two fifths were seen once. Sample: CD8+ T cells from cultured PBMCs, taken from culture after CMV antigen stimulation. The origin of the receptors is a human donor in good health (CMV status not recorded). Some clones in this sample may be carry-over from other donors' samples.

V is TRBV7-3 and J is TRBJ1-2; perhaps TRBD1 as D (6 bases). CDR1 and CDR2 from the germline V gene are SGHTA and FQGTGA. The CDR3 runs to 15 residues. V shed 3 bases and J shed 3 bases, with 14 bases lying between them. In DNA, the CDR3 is TGTGCCAGCAGCTTGGGGGGCGCACACGACTATGGCTACACCTTC. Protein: CASSLGGAHDYGYTF.

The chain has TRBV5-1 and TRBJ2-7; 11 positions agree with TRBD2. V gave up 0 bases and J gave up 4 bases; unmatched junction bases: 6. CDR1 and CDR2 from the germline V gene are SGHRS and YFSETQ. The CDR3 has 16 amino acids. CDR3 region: CASSLDTSGRIYEQYF. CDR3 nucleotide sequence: TGCGCCAGCAGCTTGGACACTAGCGGGAGAATTTACGAGCAGTACTTC.

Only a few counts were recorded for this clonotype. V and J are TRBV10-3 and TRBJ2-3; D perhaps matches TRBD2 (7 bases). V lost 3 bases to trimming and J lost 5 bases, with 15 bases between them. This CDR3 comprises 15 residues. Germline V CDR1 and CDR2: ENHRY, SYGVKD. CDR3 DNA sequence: TGTGCCATCAGTGAAATGGCTAGGGGGGGAGATACGCAGTATTTT. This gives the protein CAISEMARGGDTQYF.

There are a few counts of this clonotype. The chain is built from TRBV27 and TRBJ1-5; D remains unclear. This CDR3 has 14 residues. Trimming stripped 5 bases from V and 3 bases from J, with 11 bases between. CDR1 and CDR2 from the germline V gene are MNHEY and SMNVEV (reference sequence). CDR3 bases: TGTGCCAGCAGTCAAGACCGATTCAATCAGCCCCAGCATTTT. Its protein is CASSQDRFNQPQHF.

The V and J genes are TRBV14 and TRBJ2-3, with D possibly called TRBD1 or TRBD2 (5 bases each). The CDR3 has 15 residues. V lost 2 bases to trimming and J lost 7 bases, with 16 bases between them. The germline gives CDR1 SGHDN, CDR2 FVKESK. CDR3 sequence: CASSQKGPMRNTQYF. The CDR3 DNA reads TGTGCCAGCAGCCAAAAGGGACCAATGCGAAATACGCAGTATTTT.

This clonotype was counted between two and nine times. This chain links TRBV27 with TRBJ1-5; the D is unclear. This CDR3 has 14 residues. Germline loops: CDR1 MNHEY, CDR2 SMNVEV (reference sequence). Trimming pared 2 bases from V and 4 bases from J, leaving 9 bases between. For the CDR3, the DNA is TGTGCCAGCAGTTTAATCGGACCAAATCAGCCCCAGCATTTT. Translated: CASSLIGPNQPQHF.

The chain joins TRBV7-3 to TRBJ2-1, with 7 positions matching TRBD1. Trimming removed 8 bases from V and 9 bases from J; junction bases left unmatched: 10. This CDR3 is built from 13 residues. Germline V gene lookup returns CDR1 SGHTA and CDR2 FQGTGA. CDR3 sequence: CASGPKGGGEQFF. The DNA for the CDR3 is TGTGCCAGCGGTCCGAAAGGGGGCGGTGAGCAGTTCTTC.

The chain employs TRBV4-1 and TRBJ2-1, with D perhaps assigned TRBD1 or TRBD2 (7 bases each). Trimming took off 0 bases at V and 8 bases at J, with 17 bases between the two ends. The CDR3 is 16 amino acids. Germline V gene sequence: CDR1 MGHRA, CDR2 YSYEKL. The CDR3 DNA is TGCGCCAGCAGCCAAGATCCTCAGGGGGGGCCGGATGAGCAGTTCTTC. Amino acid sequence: CASSQDPQGGPDEQFF.

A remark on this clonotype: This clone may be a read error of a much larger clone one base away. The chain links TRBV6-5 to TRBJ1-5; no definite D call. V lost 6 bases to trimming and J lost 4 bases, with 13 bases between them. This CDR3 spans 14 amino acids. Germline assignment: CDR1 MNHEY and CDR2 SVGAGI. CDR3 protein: CASSIRCLNQPQHF. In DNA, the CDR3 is TGTGCCAGCAGCATCCGGTGTTTAAATCAGCCCCAGCATTTT.

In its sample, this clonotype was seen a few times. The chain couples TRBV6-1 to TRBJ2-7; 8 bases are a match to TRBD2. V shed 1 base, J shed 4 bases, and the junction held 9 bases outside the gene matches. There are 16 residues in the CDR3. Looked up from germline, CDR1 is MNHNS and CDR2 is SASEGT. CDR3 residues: CASSEGRRGALYEQYF. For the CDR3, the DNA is TGTGCCAGCAGTGAAGGGAGGCGGGGGGCCCTATACGAGCAGTACTTC.

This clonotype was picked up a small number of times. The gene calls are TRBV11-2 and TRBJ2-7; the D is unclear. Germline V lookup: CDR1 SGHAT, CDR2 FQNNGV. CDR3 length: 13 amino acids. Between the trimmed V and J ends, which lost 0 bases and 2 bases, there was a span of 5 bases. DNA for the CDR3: TGTGCCAGCAGCTTAGAGGCAACCTACGAGCAGTACTTC. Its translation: CASSLEATYEQYF.

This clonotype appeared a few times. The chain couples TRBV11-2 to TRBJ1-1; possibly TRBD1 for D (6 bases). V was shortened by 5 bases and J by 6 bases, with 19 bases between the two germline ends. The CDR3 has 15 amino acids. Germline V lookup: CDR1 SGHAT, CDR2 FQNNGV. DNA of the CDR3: TGTGCCAGCAGCCAGGAGCAGGGGAGTGAGGCTGAAGCTTTCTTT. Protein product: CASSQEQGSEAEAFF.

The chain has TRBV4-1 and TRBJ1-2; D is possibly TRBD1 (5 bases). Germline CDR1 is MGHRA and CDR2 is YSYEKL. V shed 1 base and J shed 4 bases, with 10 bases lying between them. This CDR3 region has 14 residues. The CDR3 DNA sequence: TGCGCCAGCAGCCAAGGGCAGGGCCGCTATGGCTACACCTTC. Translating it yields CASSQGQGRYGYTF.

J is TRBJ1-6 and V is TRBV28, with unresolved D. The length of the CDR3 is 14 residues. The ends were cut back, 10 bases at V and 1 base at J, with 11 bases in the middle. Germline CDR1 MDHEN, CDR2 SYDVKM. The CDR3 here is CATRRGSYNSPLHF. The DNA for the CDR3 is TGTGCCACCCGCCGCGGATCCTATAATTCACCCCTCCACTTT.

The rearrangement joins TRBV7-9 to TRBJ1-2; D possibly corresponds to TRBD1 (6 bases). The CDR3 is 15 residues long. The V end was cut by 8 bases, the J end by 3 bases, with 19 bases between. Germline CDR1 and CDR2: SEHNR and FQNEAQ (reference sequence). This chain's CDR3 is CASLEAAGADYGYTF. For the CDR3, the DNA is TGTGCCAGCCTAGAGGCGGCAGGGGCAGACTATGGCTACACCTTC.

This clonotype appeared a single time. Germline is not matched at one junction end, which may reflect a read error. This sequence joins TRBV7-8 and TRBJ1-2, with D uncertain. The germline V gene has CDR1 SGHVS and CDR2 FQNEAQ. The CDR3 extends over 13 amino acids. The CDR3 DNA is TGTGCCGGCAGCCCCGTCGGCCTGCATGGCTACACCTTC. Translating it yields CAGSPVGLHGYTF.

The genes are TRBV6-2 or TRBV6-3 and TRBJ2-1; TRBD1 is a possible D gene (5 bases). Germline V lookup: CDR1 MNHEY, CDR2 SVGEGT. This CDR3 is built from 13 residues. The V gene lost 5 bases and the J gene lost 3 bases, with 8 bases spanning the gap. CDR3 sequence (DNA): TGTGCCAGCAGTCGGACACTCTACAATGAGCAGTTCTTC. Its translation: CASSRTLYNEQFF.

The CDR3 coding sequence is TGTGCCAGCAGTTCGCGGGGGGAGGGTCCCGGGGAGCTGTTTTTT. Translation gives CASSSRGEGPGELFF. The V and J genes are TRBV27 and TRBJ2-2; 8 nucleotides agree with TRBD2. There are 15 residues in the CDR3. Germline CDR1 reads MNHEY; CDR2 reads SMNVEV (reference sequence). With 4 bases clipped from V and 6 bases from J, the junction kept 7 bases outside the gene matches.

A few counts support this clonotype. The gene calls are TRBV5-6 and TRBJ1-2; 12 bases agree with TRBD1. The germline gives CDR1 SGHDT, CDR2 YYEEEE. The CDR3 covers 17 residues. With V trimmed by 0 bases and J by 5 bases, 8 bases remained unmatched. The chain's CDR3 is CASSLAQPGQGAYGYTF. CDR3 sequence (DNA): TGTGCCAGCAGCTTGGCTCAACCGGGACAGGGGGCATATGGCTACACCTTC.

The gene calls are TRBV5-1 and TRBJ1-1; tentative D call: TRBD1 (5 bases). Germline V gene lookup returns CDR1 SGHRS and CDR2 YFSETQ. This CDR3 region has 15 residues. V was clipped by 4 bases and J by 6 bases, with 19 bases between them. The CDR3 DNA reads TGCGCCAGCAGCCCTAGGTGGGGATTGGGGCCTGAAGCTTTCTTT. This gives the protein CASSPRWGLGPEAFF.

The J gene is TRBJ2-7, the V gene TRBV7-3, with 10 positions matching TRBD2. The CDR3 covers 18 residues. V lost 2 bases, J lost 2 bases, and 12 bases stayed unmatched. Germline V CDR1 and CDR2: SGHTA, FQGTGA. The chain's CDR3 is CASSLVGPTSGAAYEQYF. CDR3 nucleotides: TGTGCCAGCAGCTTAGTAGGTCCAACTAGCGGGGCTGCCTACGAGCAGTACTTC. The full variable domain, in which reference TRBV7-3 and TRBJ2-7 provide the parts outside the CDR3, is GAGVSQTPSNKVTEKGKYVELRCDPISGHTALYWYRQSLGQGPEFLIYFQGTGAADDSGLPNDRFFAVRPEGSVSTLKIQRTERGDSAVYLCASSLVGPTSGAAYEQYFGPGTRLTVT.

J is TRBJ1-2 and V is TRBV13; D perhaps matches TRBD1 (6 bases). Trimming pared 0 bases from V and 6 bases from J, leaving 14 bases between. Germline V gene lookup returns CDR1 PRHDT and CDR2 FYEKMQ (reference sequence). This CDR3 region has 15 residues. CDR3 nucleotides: TGTGCCAGCAGCTTAGGTCGCTGGGGGCAAGATGGCTACACCTTC. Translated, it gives CASSLGRWGQDGYTF.

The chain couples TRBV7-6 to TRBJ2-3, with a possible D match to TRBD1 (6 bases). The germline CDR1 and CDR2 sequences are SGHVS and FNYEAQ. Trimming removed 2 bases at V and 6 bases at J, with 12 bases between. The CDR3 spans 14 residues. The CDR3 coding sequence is TGTGCCAGCAGCTTACAGGGGCAGTACGATACGCAGTATTTT. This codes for CASSLQGQYDTQYF.

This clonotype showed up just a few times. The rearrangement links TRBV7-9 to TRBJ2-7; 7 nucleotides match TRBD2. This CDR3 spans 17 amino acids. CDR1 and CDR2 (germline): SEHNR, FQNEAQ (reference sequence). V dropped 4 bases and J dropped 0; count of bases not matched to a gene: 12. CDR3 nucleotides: TGTGCCAGCAGCTCCAACGTAGCGGGTTTTAGCTCCTACGAGCAGTACTTC. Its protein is CASSSNVAGFSSYEQYF.

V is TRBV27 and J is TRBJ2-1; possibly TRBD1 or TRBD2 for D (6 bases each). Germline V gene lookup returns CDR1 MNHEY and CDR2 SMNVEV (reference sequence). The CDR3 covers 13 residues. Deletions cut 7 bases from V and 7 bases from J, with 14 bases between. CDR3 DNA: TGTGCCAGCACACCAGGGGCGGGGAATGAGCAGTTCTTC. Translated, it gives CASTPGAGNEQFF.

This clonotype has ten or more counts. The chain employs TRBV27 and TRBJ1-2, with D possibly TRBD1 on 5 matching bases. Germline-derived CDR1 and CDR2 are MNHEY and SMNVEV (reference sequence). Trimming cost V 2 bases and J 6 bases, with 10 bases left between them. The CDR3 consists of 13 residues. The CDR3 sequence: CASSLGGKNGYTF. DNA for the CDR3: TGTGCCAGCAGTTTAGGGGGTAAGAATGGCTACACCTTC.

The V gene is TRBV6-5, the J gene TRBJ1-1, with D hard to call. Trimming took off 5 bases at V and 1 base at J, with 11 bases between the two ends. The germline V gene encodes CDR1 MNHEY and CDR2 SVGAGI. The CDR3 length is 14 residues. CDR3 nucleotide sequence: TGTGCCAGCAGTCCGGCGGGTAAGAACACTGAAGCTTTCTTT. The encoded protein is CASSPAGKNTEAFF.